The 9 T cell receptor beta chains below were found in one sample sequenced in a study of cytomegalovirus exposure and HLA in healthy donors. PCR used 60 Vbeta primers and 13 Jbeta primers. Libraries were prepared by immunoSEQ multiplex PCR; TCRdb keeps only in-frame clonotypes and omits some of them. The sample lists under 200,000 clones, roughly four fifths occurring once. The source material was PBMCs. The source is a female donor in good health and CMV-seronegative.

V usage is TRBV10-3 and J usage is TRBJ2-5, with D perhaps TRBD1 (6 bases). CDR1 is ENHRY, CDR2 SYGVKD, per germline. The CDR3 runs to 16 residues. V dropped 6 bases and J dropped 5 bases, with 22 bases sitting between them. Written as DNA, the CDR3 is TGTGCCATCAGAAATGAACGGGGACACTCCGGGGAGACCCAGTACTTC. Translating it yields CAIRNERGHSGETQYF.

This clone was observed a few times. V gene TRBV7-2 combines with J gene TRBJ2-4; TRBD1 matches at 11 bases. CDR1 is SGHTA, CDR2 FQGNSA, per germline. The CDR3 runs to 15 residues. The J segment lost 6 bases and the V segment lost 5 bases, leaving 6 bases of the junction unmatched. CDR3 protein: CASSARDRGGNIQYF. The CDR3 coding sequence is TGTGCCAGCAGCGCCAGGGACAGGGGGGGAAACATTCAGTACTTC.

This clone has at least ten counts. The chain employs TRBV12-5 and TRBJ1-4; D not certain. This CDR3 region has 14 residues. Germline CDR1 and CDR2: LGHNT and FRNRAP. Deletions cut 7 bases from V and 3 bases from J, with 12 bases between. This chain's CDR3 is CASAPREANEKLFF. CDR3 DNA: TGTGCTAGTGCTCCCCGGGAGGCTAATGAAAAACTGTTTTTT.

This sequence joins TRBV7-2 and TRBJ2-2, with TRBD2 as a possible D gene (7 bases). This CDR3 region has 16 residues. Trimming left V 5 bases short and J 4 bases short, with 17 bases between. Per the germline V gene, CDR1 is SGHTA and CDR2 is FQGNSA. CDR3 bases: TGTGCCAGCAGCGCTGGGGGGGCCCCGGGCACCGGGGAGCTGTTTTTT. Amino acids: CASSAGGAPGTGELFF.

This chain connects TRBV5-1 to TRBJ2-5; 7 nucleotides align to TRBD2. CDR1 SGHRS and CDR2 YFSETQ come from the germline V gene. The CDR3 is 15 residues long. Trimming at V came to 0 bases and at J to 5 bases, leaving 7 bases not matched to a gene. CDR3 sequence: CASSLAVGGSETQYF. For the CDR3, the DNA is TGCGCCAGCAGCTTGGCCGTGGGAGGGTCTGAGACCCAGTACTTC.

This clone was observed a single time. V usage is TRBV7-2 and J usage is TRBJ1-2, with a weak D call TRBD1 (5 bases). The ends were cut back, 4 bases at V and 2 bases at J, with 11 bases in the middle. Germline CDR1 is SGHTA and CDR2 is FQGNSA. The CDR3 runs to 14 residues. CDR3 residues: CASSSLDSNYGYTF. As DNA, the CDR3 is TGTGCCAGCAGCTCCCTCGACAGCAACTATGGCTACACCTTC.

The genes are TRBV7-8 and TRBJ2-2; 7 nucleotides agree with TRBD2. This CDR3 is 15 amino acids long. The germline V gene encodes CDR1 SGHVS and CDR2 FQNEAQ. The J segment lost 0 bases and the V segment lost 2 bases, leaving 0 bases of the junction unmatched. The CDR3 DNA reads TGTGCCAGCAGCTTAAGCGGGACGAACACCGGGGAGCTGTTTTTT. Protein: CASSLSGTNTGELFF.

The chain combines TRBV19 with TRBJ1-2; 8 nucleotides match TRBD1. The CDR3 consists of 16 residues. Looked up from germline, CDR1 is LNHDA and CDR2 is SQIVND (reference sequence). J lost 3 bases, V lost 6 bases, and 12 bases had no gene match. The CDR3 nucleotides read TGTGCCAGTAGCCCAATGTGGGTGGACAGGGACTATGGCTACACCTTC. Residues: CASSPMWVDRDYGYTF.

CDR3 sequence: CASSLRGGEGQGSPLHF. In nucleotides, the CDR3 is TGTGCCAGCAGCTTAAGGGGGGGTGAGGGGCAGGGTTCACCCCTCCACTTT. The J gene is TRBJ1-6, the V gene TRBV7-3; weak D call: TRBD1 (5 bases). V was trimmed by 1 base and J by 9 bases, leaving 19 bases between them. The CDR3 length is 17 residues. Per the germline V gene, CDR1 is SGHTA and CDR2 is FQGTGA.